The rows below give T cell receptor beta chains drawn from one sample of a study of cytomegalovirus exposure and HLA in healthy donors. Generated by immunoSEQ multiplex PCR, the TCRdb table keeps only in-frame clones and is missing some. This specimen shows 65,000 to 85,000 clones; the ten leading clones hold under 2%. Sequenced: PBMCs. The receptors were gathered from a young woman in good health and CMV-seronegative. The CDR3 runs from the conserved cysteine through the conserved F or W. D genes are given only for firm matches.

D gene,J gene,V gene,CDR3 DNA,CDR3 protein
TRBD1,TRBJ2-7,TRBV28,TGTGCCAGCATTGACAGGGGGCGCCTGTACGAGCAGTACTTC,CASIDRGRLYEQYF
TRBD2,TRBJ2-3,TRBV7-7,TGTGCTAGCAGCGGGACTAGCGGGGGGGCAGATACGCAGTATTTT,CASSGTSGGADTQYF
TRBD1,TRBJ2-7,TRBV6-5,TGTGCCAGCAAGACAGGGGCGGGCGAGCAGTACTTC,CASKTGAGEQYF
NA,TRBJ2-7,TRBV27,TGTGCCAGCAGTTTAGGGTCCGGAGACTACGAGCAGTACTTC,CASSLGSGDYEQYF
TRBD2,TRBJ2-3,TRBV28,TGTGCCAGCAGTCCTAGCGGGGGGGCCAAAACAGATACGCAGTATTTT,CASSPSGGAKTDTQYF
NA,TRBJ1-2,TRBV4-1,TGCGCCAGCAGCCAAGCCAAGGGACTTGGATATGGCTACACCTTC,CASSQAKGLGYGYTF
TRBD1,TRBJ2-1,TRBV4-1,TGCGCCAGCAGCCACCCGGGACAGGGGAATGACAATGAGCAGTTCTTC,CASSHPGQGNDNEQFF
TRBD2,TRBJ2-1,TRBV6-5,TGTGCCAGCAGTTATGGACTAGCGTACAAGAGGAATGAGCAGTTCTTC,CASSYGLAYKRNEQFF
TRBD2,TRBJ2-7,TRBV20-1,TGCAGTGTAGCGGGAGCAAACGAGCAGTACTTC,CSVAGANEQYF
NA,TRBJ1-2,TRBV29-1,TGCAGCGTTGAAGAATTACTCTACTCCGGGACATCTTATGGCTACACCTTC,CSVEELLYSGTSYGYTF
TRBD1,TRBJ1-2,TRBV6-5,TGTGCCAGCAGCTGGGACAGGGCGACAGGCGGCTACACCTTC,CASSWDRATGGYTF
NA,TRBJ2-1,TRBV7-9,TGTGCCAGCAGCTTAGTCAACCAGCTGGGGCAAGTTCTGTTCTTC,CASSLVNQLGQVLFF
NA,TRBJ1-5,TRBV6-5,TGTGCCAGCAGGCCCCTACAGGGCAACGATCAGCCCCAGCATTTT,CASRPLQGNDQPQHF
NA,TRBJ2-7,TRBV29-1,TGCAGCGTTGTAAGGAGGGCGGGATGGAGGAACGAGCAGTACTTC,CSVVRRAGWRNEQYF
TRBD2,TRBJ2-7,TRBV11-2,TGTGCCAGCAGCAGAACTAGCGGGAGACCCTACGAGCAGTACTTC,CASSRTSGRPYEQYF
TRBD1,TRBJ1-2,TRBV6-5,TGTGCCAGCACTACCCAGGGGGGTAATGGCTACACCTTC,CASTTQGGNGYTF
NA,TRBJ1-2,TRBV28,TGTGCCAGCAACCAGGCCCTCCCGGGCTACACCTTC,CASNQALPGYTF